The 4 T cell receptor beta chains below come from one sample, sequenced in a study of blood T cell repertoires in COVID-19. The table came from immunoSEQ multiplex PCR; TCRdb's copy has only in-frame clones and leaves some out. The table lists approximately 140,000 clones, roughly 87% of them singletons, with over 4% in the top ten. Sequenced: PBMCs or T cells enriched from blood (not recorded which). The receptors stem from a woman in her 40s who had been exposed to COVID-19.

This chain connects TRBV29-1 to TRBJ2-7, with D tentatively TRBD1 (6 bases). Between the trimmed V and J ends, which lost 7 bases and 2 bases, there was a span of 12 bases. Per germline, CDR1 SQVTM and CDR2 ANQGSEA. There are 12 residues in the CDR3. The CDR3 loop is CSGGRTTYEQYF. DNA of the CDR3: TGCAGCGGGGGGCGGACAACCTACGAGCAGTACTTC.

CDR3 amino acids: CASSLVTGELFF. The DNA for the CDR3 is TGTGCCAGCAGCCTCGTAACCGGGGAGCTGTTTTTT. The V gene is TRBV7-2, the J gene TRBJ2-2; D is undetermined. The CDR3 is 12 residues long. CDR1 is SGHTA and CDR2 is FQGNSA in the germline V gene. Trimming removed 5 bases at V and 5 bases at J, with 6 bases between.

The chain combines TRBV7-9 with TRBJ1-4; D possibly corresponds to TRBD1 (6 bases). The CDR3 covers 14 residues. Germline V gene lookup returns CDR1 SEHNR and CDR2 FQNEAQ (reference sequence). V dropped 4 bases and J dropped 6 bases, with 12 bases sitting between them. CDR3 DNA: TGTGCCAGCAGCTATACAGGGACGGATGAAAAACTGTTTTTT. This sequence encodes CASSYTGTDEKLFF.

This clone was counted a single time. Written as DNA, the CDR3 is TGTGCCAGCAGTGGGGGGACAGGGGGATATGACTCACCCCTCCACTTT. It yields the protein CASSGGTGGYDSPLHF. The chain links TRBV6-6 to TRBJ1-6, with 11 bases aligning to TRBD1. CDR1 MNHNY and CDR2 SVGAGI come from the germline V gene (reference sequence). There are 16 residues in the CDR3. With 5 bases clipped from V and 10 bases from J, the junction kept 10 bases outside the gene matches.